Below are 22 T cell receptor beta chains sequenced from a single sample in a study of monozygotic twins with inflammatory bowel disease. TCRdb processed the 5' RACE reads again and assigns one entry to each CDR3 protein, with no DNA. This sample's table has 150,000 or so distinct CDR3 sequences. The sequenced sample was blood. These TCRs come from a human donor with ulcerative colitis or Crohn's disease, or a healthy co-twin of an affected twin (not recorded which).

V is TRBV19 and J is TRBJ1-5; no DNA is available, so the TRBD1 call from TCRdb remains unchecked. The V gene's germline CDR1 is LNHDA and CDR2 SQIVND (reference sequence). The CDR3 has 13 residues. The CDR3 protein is CATTTGGNQPQHF.

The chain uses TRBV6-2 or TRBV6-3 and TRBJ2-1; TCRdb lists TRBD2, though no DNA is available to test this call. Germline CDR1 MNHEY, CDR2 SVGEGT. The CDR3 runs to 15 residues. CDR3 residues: CASGTGLEFFNEQFF.

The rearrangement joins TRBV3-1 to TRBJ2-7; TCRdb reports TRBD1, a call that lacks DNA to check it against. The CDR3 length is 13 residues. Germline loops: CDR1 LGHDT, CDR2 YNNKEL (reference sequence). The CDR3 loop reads CASSQAPYYEQYF.

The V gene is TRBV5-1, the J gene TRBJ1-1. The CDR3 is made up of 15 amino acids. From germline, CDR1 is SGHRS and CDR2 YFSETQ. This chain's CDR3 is CASSLDGQPNTEAFF.

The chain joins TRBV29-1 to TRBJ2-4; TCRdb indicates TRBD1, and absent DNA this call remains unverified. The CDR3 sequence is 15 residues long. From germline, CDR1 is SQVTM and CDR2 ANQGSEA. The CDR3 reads CSVEARGPAKNIQYF.

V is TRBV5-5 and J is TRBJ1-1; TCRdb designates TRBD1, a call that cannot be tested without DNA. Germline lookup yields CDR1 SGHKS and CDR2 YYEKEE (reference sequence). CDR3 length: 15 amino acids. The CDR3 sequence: CASSLVRGMNTEAFF. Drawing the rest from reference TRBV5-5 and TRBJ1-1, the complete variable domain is DAGVTQSPTHLIKTRGQQVTLRCSPISGHKSVSWYQQVLGQGPQFIFQYYEKEERGRGNFPDRFSARQFPNYSSELNVNALLLGDSALYLCASSLVRGMNTEAFFGQGTRLTVV.

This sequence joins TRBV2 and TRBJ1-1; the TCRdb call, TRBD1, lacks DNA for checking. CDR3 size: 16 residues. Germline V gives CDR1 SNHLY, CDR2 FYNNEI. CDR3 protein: CATWGPRDPIVEEAFF.

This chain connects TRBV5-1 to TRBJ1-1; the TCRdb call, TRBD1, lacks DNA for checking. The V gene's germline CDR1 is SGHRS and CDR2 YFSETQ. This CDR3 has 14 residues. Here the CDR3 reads CASTRNRGNTEAFF. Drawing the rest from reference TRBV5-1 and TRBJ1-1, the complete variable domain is KAGVTQTPRYLIKTRGQQVTLSCSPISGHRSVSWYQQTPGQGLQFLFEYFSETQRNKGNFPGRFSGRQFSNSRSEMNVSTLELGDSALYLCASTRNRGNTEAFFGQGTRLTVV.

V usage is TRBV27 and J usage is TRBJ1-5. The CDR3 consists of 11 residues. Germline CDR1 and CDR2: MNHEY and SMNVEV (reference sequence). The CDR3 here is CASGGYQPQHF.

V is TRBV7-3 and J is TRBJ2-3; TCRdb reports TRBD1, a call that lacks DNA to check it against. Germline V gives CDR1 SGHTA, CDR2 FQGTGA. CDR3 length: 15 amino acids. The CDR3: CASSPKSGARDTQYF.

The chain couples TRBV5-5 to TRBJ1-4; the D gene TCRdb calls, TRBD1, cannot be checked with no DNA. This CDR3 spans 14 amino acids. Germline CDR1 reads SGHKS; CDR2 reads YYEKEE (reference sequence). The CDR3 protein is CASRFRQLNEKLFF.

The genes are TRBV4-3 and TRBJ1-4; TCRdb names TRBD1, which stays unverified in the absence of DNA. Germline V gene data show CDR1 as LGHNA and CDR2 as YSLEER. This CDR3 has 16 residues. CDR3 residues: CASSQEDRGVNKKLFF.

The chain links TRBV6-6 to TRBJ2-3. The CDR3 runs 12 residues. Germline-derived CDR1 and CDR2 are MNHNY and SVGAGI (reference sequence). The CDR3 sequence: CASSNIGSVQYF.

The CDR3 spells CSAVTQGLYSPLHF. The rearrangement uses TRBV20-1 and TRBJ1-6; TCRdb lists TRBD1, though no DNA is available to test this call. Germline assignment: CDR1 DFQATT and CDR2 SNEGSKA (reference sequence). The CDR3 is 14 residues long.

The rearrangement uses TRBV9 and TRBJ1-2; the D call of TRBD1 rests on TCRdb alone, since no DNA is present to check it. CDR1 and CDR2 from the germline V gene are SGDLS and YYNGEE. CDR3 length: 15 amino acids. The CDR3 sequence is CASSAGGTVDYGYTF.

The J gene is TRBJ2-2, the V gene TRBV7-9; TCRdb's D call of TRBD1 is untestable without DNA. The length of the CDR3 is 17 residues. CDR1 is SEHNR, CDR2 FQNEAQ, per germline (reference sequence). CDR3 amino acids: CASSGKSGGKRTGELFF.

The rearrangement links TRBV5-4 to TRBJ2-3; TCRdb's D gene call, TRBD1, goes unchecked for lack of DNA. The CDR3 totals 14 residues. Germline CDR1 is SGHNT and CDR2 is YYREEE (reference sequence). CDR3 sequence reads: CASSLSGATDTQYF.

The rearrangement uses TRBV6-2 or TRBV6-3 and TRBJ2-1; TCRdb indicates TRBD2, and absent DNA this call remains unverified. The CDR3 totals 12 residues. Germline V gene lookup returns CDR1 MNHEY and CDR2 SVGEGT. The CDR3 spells CASSSGLPPKFF.

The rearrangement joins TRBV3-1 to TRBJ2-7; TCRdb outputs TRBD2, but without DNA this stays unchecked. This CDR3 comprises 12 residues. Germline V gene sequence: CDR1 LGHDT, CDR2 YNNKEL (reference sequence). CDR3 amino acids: CASSGLAAEQYF.

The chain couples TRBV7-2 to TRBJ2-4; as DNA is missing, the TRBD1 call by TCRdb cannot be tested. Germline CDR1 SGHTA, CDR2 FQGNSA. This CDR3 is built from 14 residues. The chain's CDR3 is CASSQPGKLDIQYF.

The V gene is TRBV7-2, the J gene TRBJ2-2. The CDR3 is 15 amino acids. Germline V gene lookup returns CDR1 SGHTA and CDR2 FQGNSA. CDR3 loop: CASSLSPGNTGELFF.

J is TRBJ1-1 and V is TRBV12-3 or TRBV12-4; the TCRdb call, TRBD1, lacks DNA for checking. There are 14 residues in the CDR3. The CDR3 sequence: CASKQGTMNTEAFF.